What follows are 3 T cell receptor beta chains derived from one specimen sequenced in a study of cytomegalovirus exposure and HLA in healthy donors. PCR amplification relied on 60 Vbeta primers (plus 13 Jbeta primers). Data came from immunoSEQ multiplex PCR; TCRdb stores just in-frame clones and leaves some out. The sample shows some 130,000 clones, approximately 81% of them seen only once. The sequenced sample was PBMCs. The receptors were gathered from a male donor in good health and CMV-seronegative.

The CDR3 is CASSVVRKNACGNTIYF. The CDR3 bases are TGTGCCAGCAGCGTAGTCAGGAAGAATGCATGTGGAAACACCATATATTTT. J is TRBJ1-3 and V is TRBV9; D remains ambiguous. The CDR3 extends over 17 amino acids. Trimming took off 0 bases at V and 3 bases at J, with 16 bases between the two ends. Germline V gives CDR1 SGDLS, CDR2 YYNGEE.

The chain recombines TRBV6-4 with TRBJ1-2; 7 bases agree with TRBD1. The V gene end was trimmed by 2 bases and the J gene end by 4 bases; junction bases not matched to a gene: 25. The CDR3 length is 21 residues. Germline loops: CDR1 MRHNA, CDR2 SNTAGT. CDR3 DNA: TGTGCCAGCAGTGACCGAAGTCGAGGGGGCGCGAAAGAGTCCCCTAGCTATGGCTACACCTTC. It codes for CASSDRSRGGAKESPSYGYTF.

The CDR3 DNA sequence: TGTGCCAGCAGCACCAGACAGACACCCTACGAGCAGTACTTC. Translating it yields CASSTRQTPYEQYF. The chain carries TRBV7-9 and TRBJ2-7; possible D gene TRBD1, 5 bases. The CDR3 contains 14 residues. CDR1 is SEHNR and CDR2 is FQNEAQ in the germline V gene (reference sequence). Trimming removed 5 bases from V and 2 bases from J, with 13 bases in between.